This record concerns one TCR beta chain sequence. Its antigen remains unidentified. The data were obtained in a study of CD8 T cells in Susac syndrome. General study points: The relatively small number of individuals in the TCR sequencing and HLA analysis was acknowledged by the study.

This CDR3 spans 15 amino acids. Germline values: CDR1 MNHEY, CDR2 SMNVEV (reference sequence). V was clipped by 7 bases and J by 6 bases; unmatched bases: 10. Random-hexamer reverse transcription was applied to roughly 0.5 to 1 ug RNA. The method of amplification for TCR beta CDR3 was immunoSEQ multiplex PCR, covering 54 Vbeta and 13 Jbeta. TCRdb independently ran MiXCR on the immunoSEQ multiplex PCR reads; one entry per CDR3 protein. The data show fewer than 150,000 distinct CDR3 sequences, with 94% seen just once and approximately 0.27% held by the top ten. Sequencing was carried out using CD8+ T cells from PBMCs. The rearrangement joins TRBV27 to TRBJ2-1, with 9 nucleotides matching TRBD2. The TCR originated in a human donor in good health. The CDR3: CASTSTTSGFNEQFF. The CDR3 bases are TGTGCCAGCACGAGTACGACTAGCGGTTTCAATGAGCAGTTCTTC.